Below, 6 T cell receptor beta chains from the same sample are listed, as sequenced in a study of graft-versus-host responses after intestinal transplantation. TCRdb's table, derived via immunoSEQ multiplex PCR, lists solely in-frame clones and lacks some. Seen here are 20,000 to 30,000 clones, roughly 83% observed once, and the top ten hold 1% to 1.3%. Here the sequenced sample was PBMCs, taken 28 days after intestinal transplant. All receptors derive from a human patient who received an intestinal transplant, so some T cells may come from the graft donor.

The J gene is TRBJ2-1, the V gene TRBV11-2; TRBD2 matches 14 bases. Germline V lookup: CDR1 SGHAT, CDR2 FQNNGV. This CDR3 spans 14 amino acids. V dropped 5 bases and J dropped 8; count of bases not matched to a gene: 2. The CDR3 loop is CASSATSGGDEQFF. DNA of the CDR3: TGTGCCAGCAGCGCGACTAGCGGGGGGGATGAGCAGTTCTTC.

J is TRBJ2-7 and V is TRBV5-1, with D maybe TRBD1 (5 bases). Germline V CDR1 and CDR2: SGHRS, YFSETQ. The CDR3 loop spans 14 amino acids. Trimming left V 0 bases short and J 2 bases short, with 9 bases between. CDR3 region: CASSLGTLAYEQYF. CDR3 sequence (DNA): TGCGCCAGCAGCTTGGGGACATTGGCCTACGAGCAGTACTTC. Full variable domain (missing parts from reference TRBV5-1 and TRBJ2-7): KAGVTQTPRYLIKTRGQQVTLSCSPISGHRSVSWYQQTPGQGLQFLFEYFSETQRNKGNFPGRFSGRQFSNSRSEMNVSTLELGDSALYLCASSLGTLAYEQYFGPGTRLTVT.

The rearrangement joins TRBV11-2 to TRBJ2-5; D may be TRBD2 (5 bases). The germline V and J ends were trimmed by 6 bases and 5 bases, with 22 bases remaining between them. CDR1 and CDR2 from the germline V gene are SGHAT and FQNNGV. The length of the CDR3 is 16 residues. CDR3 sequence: CASSLIAQGRGETQYF. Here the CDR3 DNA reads TGTGCCAGCAGTCTCATAGCCCAAGGCAGAGGGGAGACCCAGTACTTC.

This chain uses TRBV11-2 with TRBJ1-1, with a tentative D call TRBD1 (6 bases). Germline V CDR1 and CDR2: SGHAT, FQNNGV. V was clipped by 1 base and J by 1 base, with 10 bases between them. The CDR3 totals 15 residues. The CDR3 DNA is TGTGCCAGCAGCTTAGGCCCGGGACAGAACACTGAAGCTTTCTTT. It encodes CASSLGPGQNTEAFF.

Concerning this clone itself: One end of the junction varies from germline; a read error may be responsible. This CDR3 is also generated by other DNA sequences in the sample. CDR3 in amino acids: CASSQEGTGTQPQHF. The CDR3 region has the DNA TGCGCCAGTAGCCAAGAAGGGACAGGGACGCAGCCCCAGCATTTT. The chain links TRBV4-1 to TRBJ1-5; 9 nucleotides align to TRBD1. Germline CDR1 is MGHRA and CDR2 is YSYEKL. The CDR3 is 15 amino acids.

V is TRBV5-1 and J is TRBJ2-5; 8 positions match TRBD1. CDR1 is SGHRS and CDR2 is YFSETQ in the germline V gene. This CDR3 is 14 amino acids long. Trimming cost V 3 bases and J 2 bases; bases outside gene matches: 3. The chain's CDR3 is CASSSGGSQETQYF. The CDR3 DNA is TGCGCCAGCAGCTCAGGGGGCTCACAAGAGACCCAGTACTTC.